A selection of T cell receptor beta chains follows, all from one sample in a study of PD-1 blockade in classical Hodgkin lymphoma. Clones were read by immunoSEQ multiplex PCR, and TCRdb kept only the in-frame ones, dropping some. This table has about 41,000 clones, about 74% appearing once. The source material was peripheral blood mononuclear cells (PBMCs), sampled at baseline. Receptors were obtained from a human donor with classical Hodgkin lymphoma. CDR3s include the opening cysteine and the closing phenylalanine or tryptophan. A D gene is named only where the DNA matches it firmly. The listing skips clone size in some rows; elsewhere it reads once, few, many or a size class.

clone_size,v_call,j_call,d_call,cdr3_nt,cdr3_aa
once,TRBV12-5,TRBJ1-3,.,TGTGCTAGTGGTTTGTCTCCGACCGGAGAAGAAGGAAACACCATATATTTT,CASGLSPTGEEGNTIYF
.,TRBV28,TRBJ2-4,.,TGTGCCAGCACCGGGACAGCCAAAAACATTCAGTACTTC,CASTGTAKNIQYF
hyperexpanded,TRBV2,TRBJ2-3,.,TGTGCCAGCAGTTACCAACCTAGCGATACGCAGTATTTT,CASSYQPSDTQYF
.,TRBV6-5,TRBJ2-5,.,TGTGCCAGCAGTTACGGGCCAGTACACCAAGAGACCCAGTACTTC,CASSYGPVHQETQYF
.,TRBV6-5,TRBJ2-5,.,TGTGCCAGCAGTTACGGGGTGTACCAAGAGACCCAGTACTTC,CASSYGVYQETQYF
.,TRBV15,TRBJ1-1,.,TGTGCCACCAGCACCTATTTCGGCACTGAAGCTTTCTTT,CATSTYFGTEAFF
.,TRBV10-3,TRBJ2-5,.,TGTGCCATCAGTGGTGGCACCCGGATGGGACGAGAGACCCAGTACTTC,CAISGGTRMGRETQYF
.,TRBV7-6,TRBJ2-7,.,TGTGCCAGCAGCTTAGGGCGGGACTACGAGCAGTACTTC,CASSLGRDYEQYF
.,TRBV30,TRBJ1-3,.,TGTGCCTGGAGGGTAGTGGGCTCTGGAAACACCATATATTTT,CAWRVVGSGNTIYF
.,TRBV5-6,TRBJ2-1,.,TGTGCCAGCGCCCCGACCTGTAGGGGCGATGAGCAGTTCTTC,CASAPTCRGDEQFF
.,TRBV7-9,TRBJ1-2,TRBD1,TGTGCCAGCAGCTCGAGACAGGGGGTTGAGGATGGCTACACCTTC,CASSSRQGVEDGYTF
.,TRBV6-5,TRBJ1-2,.,TGTGCCAGCAGTTACGGTCCCACGCCCCGAGGCTACACCTTC,CASSYGPTPRGYTF
.,TRBV21-1,TRBJ2-2,.,TGTGCCAGCAGCACTCGGGACAGGGGGCTGGCCGGGGAGCTGTTTTTT,CASSTRDRGLAGELFF
few,TRBV21-1,TRBJ2-3,.,TGTGCCAGCAGCAATCGACTAGCGGGAGCTGAAGATACGCAGTATTTT,CASSNRLAGAEDTQYF
.,TRBV19,TRBJ2-7,TRBD1,TGTGCCAGTAGTTCCCGACAGGGCTACGAGCAGTACTTC,CASSSRQGYEQYF
.,TRBV6-1,TRBJ1-2,.,TGTGCCAGCAGTGAAGTAGGGAATGGCTACACCTTC,CASSEVGNGYTF
.,TRBV4-1,TRBJ2-1,.,TGCGCCAGCAGCCAAGTCATTGGGGCAGGAGTGGGTGAGCAGTTCTTC,CASSQVIGAGVGEQFF
.,TRBV28,TRBJ2-7,TRBD2,TGTGCCAGCAGTTTACAGGCTAGCGGGAGTCCCTACGAGCAGTACTTC,CASSLQASGSPYEQYF
.,TRBV19,TRBJ1-5,.,TGTGCCAGTAGTATGGGCAGCCTCGAAACGCCCCAGCATTTT,CASSMGSLETPQHF
.,TRBV30,TRBJ2-1,.,TGTGCCTGGAGTGTATATCAGGGGACTGAGCAGTTCTTC,CAWSVYQGTEQFF
.,TRBV11-2,TRBJ2-7,TRBD1,TGTGCCAGCAGCCCAGGTCCAACAGGGGCCTACGAGCAGTACTTC,CASSPGPTGAYEQYF
.,TRBV6-6,TRBJ2-3,.,TGTGCCAGCACCCGGGGCAGGGTGGTCGGAACAGATACGCAGTATTTT,CASTRGRVVGTDTQYF
.,TRBV10-3,TRBJ2-2,.,TGTGCCATCAGTGAGTCGAATAGGGGCCTGGGTACCGGGGAGCTGTTTTTT,CAISESNRGLGTGELFF
.,TRBV28,TRBJ2-3,.,TGTGCCAGCAGTGGATACACAGATACGCAGTATTTT,CASSGYTDTQYF
.,TRBV7-2,TRBJ1-6,.,TGTGCCAGCAGCTTAGCCACAGGGTTGGAGTCACCCCTCCACTTT,CASSLATGLESPLHF
.,TRBV5-4,TRBJ2-2,.,TGTGCCAGCAGCCCGACCAGGGGAAGCGGGGAGCTGTTTTTT,CASSPTRGSGELFF
.,TRBV6-5,TRBJ1-2,TRBD1,TGTGCCAGCAGTCCAGGGACAGGGCGCGGTGGCTACACCTTC,CASSPGTGRGGYTF
few,TRBV2,TRBJ1-3,.,TGTGCCAGCAGTGCAGGGGCCGGGGCTGGAAACACCATATATTTT,CASSAGAGAGNTIYF
.,TRBV10-3,TRBJ2-2,TRBD1,TGTGCCATCAGTGAAGGGACAGGGAAAACCGGGGAGCTGTTTTTT,CAISEGTGKTGELFF
few,TRBV7-2,TRBJ2-2,.,TGTGCCAGCAGCCCTAGCGTTTCGAACACCGGGGAGCTGTTTTTT,CASSPSVSNTGELFF
.,TRBV28,TRBJ1-5,.,TGTGCCAGCAGTTTATCTATAGGGTTGGGGTCGATCAATCAGCCCCAGCATTTT,CASSLSIGLGSINQPQHF
few,TRBV7-9,TRBJ2-2,.,TGTGCCAGCAGCCGGGGGAGCGGCCCGAACACCGGGGAGCTGTTTTTT,CASSRGSGPNTGELFF
.,TRBV6-5,TRBJ2-1,TRBD2,TGTGCCAGCAGCTTACTAGCGGGGAACTTCAATGAGCAGTTCTTC,CASSLLAGNFNEQFF
.,TRBV1,TRBJ1-2,.,TGCACCAGCAGTGCGCAGGGTGTGCGAAAGACCTATGGCTACACCTTC,CTSSAQGVRKTYGYTF
.,TRBV12-5,TRBJ1-1,.,TGTGCTAGTGGTTTGTCCGGCCTTATGAACACTGAAGCTTTCTTT,CASGLSGLMNTEAFF
few,TRBV7-9,TRBJ2-2,.,TGTGCCAGCAGCTTTCGGGGATCCGGGGAGCTGTTTTTT,CASSFRGSGELFF
once,TRBV5-1,TRBJ1-2,.,TGCGCCAGCAGCTTGGCCCAGGACCCACGCTATGGCTACACCTTC,CASSLAQDPRYGYTF
.,TRBV7-3,TRBJ1-5,.,TGTGCCAGCAGCTTAAGGGAGGCGGGTCAGCCCCAGCATTTT,CASSLREAGQPQHF
.,TRBV7-8,TRBJ2-7,TRBD1,TGTGCCAGCAGCTTAATACAGGGGGGCTACGAGCAGTACTTC,CASSLIQGGYEQYF
.,TRBV14,TRBJ1-1,.,TGTGCCAGCCGGTGGGCGAACACTGAAGCTTTCTTT,CASRWANTEAFF
medium-sized,TRBV5-4,TRBJ1-1,.,TGTGCCAGCAGCTTTGGACATAGCTACACTGAAGCTTTCTTT,CASSFGHSYTEAFF
.,TRBV6-5,TRBJ2-1,TRBD1,TGTGCCAGCAGTTTCCGGACAGGTGAGCAGTTCTTC,CASSFRTGEQFF
once,TRBV7-2,TRBJ1-5,.,TGTGCCAGCAGCTTAGGAAGTCCAAATCAGCCCCAGCATTTT,CASSLGSPNQPQHF
.,TRBV29-1,TRBJ1-2,.,TGCAGCGTTGAGCGGGACTATGGCTACACCTTC,CSVERDYGYTF
.,TRBV19,TRBJ1-6,.,TGTGCCAGTAGTCAGGGGACAAGCCTCCGGGGTTCACCCCTCCACTTT,CASSQGTSLRGSPLHF
.,TRBV7-7,TRBJ2-5,.,TGTGCCAGCAGCCTTGGGAGTGGGGCAGAGACCCAGTACTTC,CASSLGSGAETQYF
.,TRBV30,TRBJ2-3,.,TGTGCCTGGAGTGATGGCGTGGATACGCAGTATTTT,CAWSDGVDTQYF
once,TRBV5-6,TRBJ2-7,.,TGTGCCAGCAGCTCCTATTACGAGCAGTACTTC,CASSSYYEQYF
.,TRBV7-8,TRBJ2-7,.,TGTGCCAGCAGCTCGGAGACAGGAGTCCTCTACGAGCAGTACTTC,CASSSETGVLYEQYF
.,TRBV30,TRBJ1-1,.,TGTGCCTGGAGTCGGTTCGCGGCTGAAGCTTTCTTT,CAWSRFAAEAFF
.,TRBV28,TRBJ2-1,TRBD1,TGTGCCAGCAGTCTTACCGGGACAGGGGTCTCCAATGAGCAGTTCTTC,CASSLTGTGVSNEQFF
.,TRBV5-1,TRBJ2-3,TRBD1,TGCGCCAGCAGCTGGGCCGGACAGGGGGCGCAAAATACGCAGTATTTT,CASSWAGQGAQNTQYF
few,TRBV4-1,TRBJ2-1,TRBD1,TGCGCCAGCAGCCAAGATTTCAGGACAGGGGAGTTTGAGCAGTTCTTC,CASSQDFRTGEFEQFF
few,TRBV27,TRBJ2-7,.,TGTGCCAGCAGTTTCGGGGGGCGGGTGGGCGAGCAGTACTTC,CASSFGGRVGEQYF
few,TRBV11-2,TRBJ2-3,TRBD2,TGTGCCAGCAGCTTGGGAGCGGGAGGGGTAGATACGCAGTATTTT,CASSLGAGGVDTQYF
.,TRBV5-1,TRBJ1-4,.,TGCGCCAGCAGCTTACAGGGATCCCCTAATGAAAAACTGTTTTTT,CASSLQGSPNEKLFF
.,TRBV7-9,TRBJ2-7,TRBD1,TGTGCCAGCAGCTTCGAAGGGACAGGGGGCTACGAGCAGTACTTC,CASSFEGTGGYEQYF
.,TRBV7-3,TRBJ1-3,.,TGTGCCAGCAGCTCCAACGGGCCTTCCTCTGGAAACACCATATATTTT,CASSSNGPSSGNTIYF
.,TRBV6-5,TRBJ2-7,.,TGTGCCAGCAGAGACGGCGCGGGGGAGCAGTACTTC,CASRDGAGEQYF
.,TRBV7-2,TRBJ2-7,TRBD2,TGTGCCAGCAGCTCGTCTAGCGGGAGCTCCTACGAGCAGTACTTC,CASSSSSGSSYEQYF